The clone carrying this TCR beta chain was recorded many times. Its matching antigen is unknown. A second about 6 to 11 cycle PCR used barcoded and J-beta primers. A template-switch adaptor that had 12 random nucleotides put a tag on each cDNA molecule. TCRdb re-analysed the 5' RACE reads in MiXCR, keeping a single row per CDR3 protein. The sample carries 850,000 to 1,100,000 distinct CDR3 sequences, 35% to 40% recorded once. The entry originates in a study of blood T cells in healthy people across ages. Study-wide context: Template switching retrieved approximately one barcoded beta molecule for each two T cells. General study findings and limits: Whereas aged donors had fewer naive CD4+ cells, long-lived donors had more of them and higher diversity. TCR beta diversity, measured per million T cells, fell in a roughly linear way with age.

The length of the CDR3 is 12 residues. The V gene lost 0 bases and the J gene lost 6 bases, with 6 bases spanning the gap. Per germline, CDR1 LGHNA and CDR2 YNFKEQ. The clonotype comes from a man aged 18 to 35 in good health. This rearrangement joins TRBV4-2 to TRBJ2-7; D may be TRBD1 (6 bases). Sequenced material: blood. CDR3 amino acids: CASSQDRGEQYF. CDR3 DNA sequence: TGTGCCAGCAGCCAAGACAGGGGCGAGCAGTACTTC.